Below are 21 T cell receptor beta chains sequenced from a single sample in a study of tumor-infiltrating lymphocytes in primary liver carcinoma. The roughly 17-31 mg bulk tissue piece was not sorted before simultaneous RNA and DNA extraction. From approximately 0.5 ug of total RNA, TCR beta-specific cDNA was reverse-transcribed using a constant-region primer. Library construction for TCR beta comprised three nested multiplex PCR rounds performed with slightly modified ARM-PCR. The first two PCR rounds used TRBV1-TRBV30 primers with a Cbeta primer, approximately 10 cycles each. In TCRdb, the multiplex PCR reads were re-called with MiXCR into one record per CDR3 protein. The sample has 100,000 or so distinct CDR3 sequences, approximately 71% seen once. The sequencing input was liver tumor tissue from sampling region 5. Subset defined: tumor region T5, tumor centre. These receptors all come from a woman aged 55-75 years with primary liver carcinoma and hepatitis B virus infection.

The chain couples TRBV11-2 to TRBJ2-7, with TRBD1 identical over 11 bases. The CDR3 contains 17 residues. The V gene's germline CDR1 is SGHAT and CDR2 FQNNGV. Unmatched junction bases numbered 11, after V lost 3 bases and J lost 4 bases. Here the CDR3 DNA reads TGTGCCAGCAGCTTCCAACAGGGACAGGGGGTGCGATACGAGCAGTACTTC. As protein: CASSFQQGQGVRYEQYF.

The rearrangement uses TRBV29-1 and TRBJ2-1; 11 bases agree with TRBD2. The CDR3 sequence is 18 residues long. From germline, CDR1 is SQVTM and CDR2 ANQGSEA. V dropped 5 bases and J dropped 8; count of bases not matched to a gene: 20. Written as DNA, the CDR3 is TGCAGCGTTCCGCACTTAGCGGGAGGGCCCTCCGGTGTTTATGAGCAGTTCTTC. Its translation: CSVPHLAGGPSGVYEQFF.

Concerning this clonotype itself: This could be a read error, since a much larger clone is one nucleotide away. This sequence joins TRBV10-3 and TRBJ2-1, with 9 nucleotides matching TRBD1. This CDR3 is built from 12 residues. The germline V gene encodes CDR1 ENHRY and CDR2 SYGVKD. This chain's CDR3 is CAIQGQGDEQLF. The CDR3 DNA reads TGTGCCATTCAGGGACAGGGTGATGAGCAGCTCTTC.

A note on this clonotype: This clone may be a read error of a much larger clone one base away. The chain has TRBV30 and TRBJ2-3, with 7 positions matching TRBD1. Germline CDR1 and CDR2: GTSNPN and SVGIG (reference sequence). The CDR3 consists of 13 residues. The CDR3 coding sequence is TGTACCTGGAGACAGGGTCGCACAGATACGCAGTATTTT. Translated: CTWRQGRTDTQYF. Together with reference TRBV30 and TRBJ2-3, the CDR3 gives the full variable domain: SQTIHQWPATLVQPVGSPLSLECTVEGTSNPNLYWYRQAAGRGLQLLFYSVGIGQISSEVPQNLSASRPQDRQFILSSKKLLLSDSGFYLCTWRQGRTDTQYFGPGTRLTVL.

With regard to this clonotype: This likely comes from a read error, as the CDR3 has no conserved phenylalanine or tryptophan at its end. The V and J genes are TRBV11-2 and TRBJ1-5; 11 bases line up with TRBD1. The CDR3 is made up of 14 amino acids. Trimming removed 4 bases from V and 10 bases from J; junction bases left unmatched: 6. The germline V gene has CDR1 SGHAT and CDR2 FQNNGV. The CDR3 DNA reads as TGTGCCAGCAGCTCGGGACAGGGGGGGGAACCCCAGCATTCT. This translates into CASSSGQGGEPQHS.

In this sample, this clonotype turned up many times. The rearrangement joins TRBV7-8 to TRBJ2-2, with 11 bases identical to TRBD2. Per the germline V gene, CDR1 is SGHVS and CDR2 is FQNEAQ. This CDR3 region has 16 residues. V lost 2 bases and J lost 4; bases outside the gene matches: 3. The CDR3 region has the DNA TGTGCCAGCAGCTTAAGACTAGCGGGAATCACCGGGGAGCTGTTTTTT. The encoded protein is CASSLRLAGITGELFF. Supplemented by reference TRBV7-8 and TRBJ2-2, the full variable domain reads GAGVSQSPRYKVAKRGQDVALRCDPISGHVSLFWYQQALGQGPEFLTYFQNEAQLDKSGLPSDRFFAERPEGSVSTLKIQRTQQEDSAVYLCASSLRLAGITGELFFGEGSRLTVL.

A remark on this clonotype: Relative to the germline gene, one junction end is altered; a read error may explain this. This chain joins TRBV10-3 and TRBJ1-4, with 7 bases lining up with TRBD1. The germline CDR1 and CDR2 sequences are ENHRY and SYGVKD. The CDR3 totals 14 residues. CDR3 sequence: CAISRTGTNEKLLF. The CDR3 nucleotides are TGTGCCATCAGCCGGACAGGTACTAATGAAAAACTCTTATTT.

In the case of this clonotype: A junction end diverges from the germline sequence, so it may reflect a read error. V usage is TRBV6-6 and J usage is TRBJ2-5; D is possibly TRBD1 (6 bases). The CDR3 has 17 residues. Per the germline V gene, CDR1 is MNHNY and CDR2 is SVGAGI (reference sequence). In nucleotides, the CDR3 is TGTGCCAGCGGTTACTCGACTTACAGGGTTCCCCAAGAGACCCAGTACTTC. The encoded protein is CASGYSTYRVPQETQYF.

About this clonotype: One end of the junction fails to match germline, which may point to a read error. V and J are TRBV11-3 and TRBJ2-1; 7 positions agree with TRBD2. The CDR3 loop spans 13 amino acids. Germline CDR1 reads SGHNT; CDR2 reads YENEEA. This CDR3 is CGSSAGDYNEQFF. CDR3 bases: TGTGGCAGCAGTGCCGGGGACTACAATGAGCAATTCTTC.

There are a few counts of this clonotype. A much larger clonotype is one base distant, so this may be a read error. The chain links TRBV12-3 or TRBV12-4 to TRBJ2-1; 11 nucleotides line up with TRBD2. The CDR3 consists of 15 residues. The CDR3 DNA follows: TGTGCCAACAGTCATAGCGGGAGGGGGTACAATGAGCAGTTCTTC. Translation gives CANSHSGRGYNEQFF.

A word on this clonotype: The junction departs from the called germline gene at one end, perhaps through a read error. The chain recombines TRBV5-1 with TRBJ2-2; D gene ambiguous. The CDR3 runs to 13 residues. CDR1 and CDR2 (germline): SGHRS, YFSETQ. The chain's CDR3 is CASSFWGTVELFF. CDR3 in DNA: TGCGCCAGCAGCTTTTGGGGTACCGTGGAGCTGTTCTTT.

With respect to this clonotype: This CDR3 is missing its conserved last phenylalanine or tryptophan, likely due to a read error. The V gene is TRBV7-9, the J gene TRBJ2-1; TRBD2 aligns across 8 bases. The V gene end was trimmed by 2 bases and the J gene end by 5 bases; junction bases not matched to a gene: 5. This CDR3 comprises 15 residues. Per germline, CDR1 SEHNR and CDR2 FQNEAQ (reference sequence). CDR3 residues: CASSLRGGRNNEQFL. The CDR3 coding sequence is TGTGCCAGCAGCTTACGAGGCGGGAGGAACAATGAGCAGTTCCTC.

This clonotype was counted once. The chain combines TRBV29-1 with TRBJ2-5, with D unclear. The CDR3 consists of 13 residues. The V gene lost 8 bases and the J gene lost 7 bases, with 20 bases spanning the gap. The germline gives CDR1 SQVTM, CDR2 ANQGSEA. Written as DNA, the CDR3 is TGCAGCATCTTCAGATCGAGCTTGGTGACCCAGTACTTC. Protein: CSIFRSSLVTQYF.

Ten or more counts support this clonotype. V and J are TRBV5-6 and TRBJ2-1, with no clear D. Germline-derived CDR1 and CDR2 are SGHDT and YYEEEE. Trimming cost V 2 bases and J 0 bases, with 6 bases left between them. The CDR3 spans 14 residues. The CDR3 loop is CASSFTSSYNEQFF. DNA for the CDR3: TGTGCCAGCAGCTTTACGAGCTCCTACAATGAGCAGTTCTTC.

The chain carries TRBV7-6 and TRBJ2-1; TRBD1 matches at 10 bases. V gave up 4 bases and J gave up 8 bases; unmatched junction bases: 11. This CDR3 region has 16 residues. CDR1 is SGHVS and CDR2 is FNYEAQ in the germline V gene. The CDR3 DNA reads TGTGCCAGCAGCTCAGCGGGGACAGGGGCTTTGGATGAGCAGTTCTTC. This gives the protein CASSSAGTGALDEQFF.

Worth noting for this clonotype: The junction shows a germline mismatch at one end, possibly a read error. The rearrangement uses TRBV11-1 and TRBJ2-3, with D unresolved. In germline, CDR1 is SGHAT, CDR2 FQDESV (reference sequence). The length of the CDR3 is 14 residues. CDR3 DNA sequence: TGTGCCAGCAGCTTAAGGCAACGTGCGGCGGAGTTTCACTTT. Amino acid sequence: CASSLRQRAAEFHF.

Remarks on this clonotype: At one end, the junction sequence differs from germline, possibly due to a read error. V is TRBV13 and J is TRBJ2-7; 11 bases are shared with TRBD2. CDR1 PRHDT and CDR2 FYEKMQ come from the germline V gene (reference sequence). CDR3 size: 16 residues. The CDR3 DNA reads TGTGCCTGCAGCCTCCGGCGGGGACTAGCGGCCTACGAGCAGTATTTC. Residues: CACSLRRGLAAYEQYF.

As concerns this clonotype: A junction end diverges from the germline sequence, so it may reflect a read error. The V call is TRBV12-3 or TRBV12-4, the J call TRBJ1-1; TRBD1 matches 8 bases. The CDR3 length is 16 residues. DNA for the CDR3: TGTGCCAGTAGTCTCCTGACAGGGGTTGGTCGGGTTGAAACTTTCTTT. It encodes CASSLLTGVGRVETFF.

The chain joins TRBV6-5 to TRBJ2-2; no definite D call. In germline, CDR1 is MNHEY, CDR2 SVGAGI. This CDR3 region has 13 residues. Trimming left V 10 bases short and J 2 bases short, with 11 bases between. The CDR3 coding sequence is TGTGCCAACGAGCCGTATAACACCGGGGAGCTGTTTTTT. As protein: CANEPYNTGELFF.

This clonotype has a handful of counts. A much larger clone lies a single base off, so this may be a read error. CDR3 bases: TGTACCAGCAGCTTCGGTTCCGGGACTAGCGGTTACAATGAGCAGTTCTTC. Translating it yields CTSSFGSGTSGYNEQFF. The chain has TRBV7-8 and TRBJ2-1, with 11 bases lining up with TRBD2. This CDR3 has 17 amino acids. The germline V gene encodes CDR1 SGHVS and CDR2 FQNEAQ. Full variable domain (missing parts from reference TRBV7-8 and TRBJ2-1): GAGVSQSPRYKVAKRGQDVALRCDPISGHVSLFWYQQALGQGPEFLTYFQNEAQLDKSGLPSDRFFAERPEGSVSTLKIQRTQQEDSAVYLCTSSFGSGTSGYNEQFFGPGTRLTVL.

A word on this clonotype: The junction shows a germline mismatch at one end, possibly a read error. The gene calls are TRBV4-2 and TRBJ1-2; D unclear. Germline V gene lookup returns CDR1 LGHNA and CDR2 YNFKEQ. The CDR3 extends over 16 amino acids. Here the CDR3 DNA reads TGTGCCAGCAGCCAAGATGGGATCTCTTATCGATATGGTTACACCTTC. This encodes CASSQDGISYRYGYTF.